This T cell receptor beta chain was identified during a study of blood T cell repertoires in COVID-19. The V gene lost 6 bases and the J gene lost 2 bases, with 7 bases spanning the gap. From germline, CDR1 is SNHLY and CDR2 FYNNEI. The CDR3 loop spans 12 amino acids. Only in-frame clones appear in the TCRdb table, and some are missing; sequencing was by immunoSEQ multiplex PCR. The sample lists 110,000 or so clones, about 90% seen once, with 4.6% in the top ten. The clonotype comes from a woman in her forties or fifties with acute or convalescent COVID-19. The sequencing input was peripheral blood. The chain employs TRBV2 and TRBJ2-5; D unclear. The CDR3 spells CASRLEQETQYF. The CDR3 DNA sequence: TGTGCCAGCAGACTCGAACAAGAGACCCAGTACTTC.